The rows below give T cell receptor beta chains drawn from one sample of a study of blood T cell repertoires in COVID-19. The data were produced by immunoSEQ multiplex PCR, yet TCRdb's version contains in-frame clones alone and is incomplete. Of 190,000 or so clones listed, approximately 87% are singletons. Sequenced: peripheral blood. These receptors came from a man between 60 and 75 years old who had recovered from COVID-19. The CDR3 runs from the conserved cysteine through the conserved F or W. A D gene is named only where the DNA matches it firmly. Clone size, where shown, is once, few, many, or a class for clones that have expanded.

CDR3nt: TGTGCCAGCAGTCCCCCTGGGGCCACCGGGGAGCTGTTTTTT; CDR3aa: CASSPPGATGELFF; len: 14; j_gene: TRBJ2-2; d_gene: .; v_gene: TRBV5-4; abundance: .
CDR3nt: TGTGCCAGCAGCTTAAACCCAGCGGGAGCGGTGTTCTTC; CDR3aa: CASSLNPAGAVFF; len: 13; j_gene: TRBJ2-1; d_gene: TRBD2; v_gene: TRBV7-2; abundance: .
CDR3nt: TGTGCCAGCTCACCGGCAGGGGCGGGCACTGAAGCTTTCTTT; CDR3aa: CASSPAGAGTEAFF; len: 14; j_gene: TRBJ1-1; d_gene: .; v_gene: TRBV18; abundance: once
CDR3nt: TGTGCCAGCAGCTCATTAGCGGGAGAAGTTGACTACAATGAGCAGTTCTTC; CDR3aa: CASSSLAGEVDYNEQFF; len: 17; j_gene: TRBJ2-1; d_gene: TRBD2; v_gene: TRBV5-4; abundance: .
CDR3nt: TGTGCCAGCAGCTCCGGAGGGCTTGACATTCAGTACTTC; CDR3aa: CASSSGGLDIQYF; len: 13; j_gene: TRBJ2-4; d_gene: .; v_gene: TRBV14; abundance: .
CDR3nt: TGTGCCAGCAGCCAAGAGGACAGGGGAGGGGAAAAACTGTTTTTT; CDR3aa: CASSQEDRGGEKLFF; len: 15; j_gene: TRBJ1-4; d_gene: TRBD1; v_gene: TRBV3-1/TRBV3-2; abundance: .
CDR3nt: TGTGCCACCAGCAAAGGGACAGGGGGCAATCAGCCCCAGCATTTT; CDR3aa: CATSKGTGGNQPQHF; len: 15; j_gene: TRBJ1-5; d_gene: TRBD1; v_gene: TRBV15; abundance: .
CDR3nt: TGTGCCAGCAGCTTAGGGTCAGGGGCGTACACTGAAGCTTTCTTT; CDR3aa: CASSLGSGAYTEAFF; len: 15; j_gene: TRBJ1-1; d_gene: .; v_gene: TRBV7-3; abundance: .
CDR3nt: TGTGCTCTATCAGGGGGAGGCAATCAGCCCCAGCATTTT; CDR3aa: CALSGGGNQPQHF; len: 13; j_gene: TRBJ1-5; d_gene: TRBD1; v_gene: TRBV30; abundance: .
CDR3nt: TGTGCCAGCAGCCCGGGACAGCCGATTAATGAGCAGTTCTTC; CDR3aa: CASSPGQPINEQFF; len: 14; j_gene: TRBJ2-1; d_gene: TRBD1; v_gene: TRBV7-9; abundance: .
CDR3nt: TGTGCCAGCAGCCGGACTAGCGCGTTCGAGCAGTACTTC; CDR3aa: CASSRTSAFEQYF; len: 13; j_gene: TRBJ2-7; d_gene: TRBD2; v_gene: TRBV13; abundance: .
CDR3nt: TGTGCCAGCAGTTCCAGACAGGGTCGGACTGAAGCTTTCTTT; CDR3aa: CASSSRQGRTEAFF; len: 14; j_gene: TRBJ1-1; d_gene: TRBD1; v_gene: TRBV27; abundance: .
CDR3nt: TGCGCCAGCAGTCCCGGTGCAGGACAGGGTACCTATGGCTACACCTTC; CDR3aa: CASSPGAGQGTYGYTF; len: 16; j_gene: TRBJ1-2; d_gene: TRBD1; v_gene: TRBV5-1; abundance: .
CDR3nt: TGTGCCAGCAGCTCCGGGACTAGCGGGGGCTACGGGGAGCTGTTTTTT; CDR3aa: CASSSGTSGGYGELFF; len: 16; j_gene: TRBJ2-2; d_gene: TRBD2; v_gene: TRBV6-2/TRBV6-3; abundance: .
CDR3nt: TGTGCCAGCAGCTCCAACCCCGGGGAGTCCTACGAGCAGTACTTC; CDR3aa: CASSSNPGESYEQYF; len: 15; j_gene: TRBJ2-7; d_gene: .; v_gene: TRBV7-6; abundance: .
CDR3nt: TGCGCCAGCAGCGCGGGGACAGGGGTGTTTTCCGGGGAGCTGTTTTTT; CDR3aa: CASSAGTGVFSGELFF; len: 16; j_gene: TRBJ2-2; d_gene: TRBD1; v_gene: TRBV5-1; abundance: .
CDR3nt: TGCGCCAGCAGCCAAGATACTAGCGGGGTCTCAGAGGAAGAGACCCAGTACTTC; CDR3aa: CASSQDTSGVSEEETQYF; len: 18; j_gene: TRBJ2-5; d_gene: TRBD2; v_gene: TRBV4-1; abundance: .
CDR3nt: TGTGCCAGCAGCTTGACCGGCAGGGTGGCTTCACCCCTCCACTTT; CDR3aa: CASSLTGRVASPLHF; len: 15; j_gene: TRBJ1-6; d_gene: .; v_gene: TRBV5-6; abundance: .
CDR3nt: TGTGCCAGCAGTTCGTCCGGGATCGGGAACAATGAGCAGTTCTTC; CDR3aa: CASSSSGIGNNEQFF; len: 15; j_gene: TRBJ2-1; d_gene: .; v_gene: TRBV28; abundance: .
CDR3nt: TGTGCCAGTACAGATTGGGCAGGAATAGTCGGCACTGAAGCTTTCTTT; CDR3aa: CASTDWAGIVGTEAFF; len: 16; j_gene: TRBJ1-1; d_gene: .; v_gene: TRBV19; abundance: .
CDR3nt: TGTGCCAGCGGGGCGCCTCAAGAGACCCAGTACTTC; CDR3aa: CASGAPQETQYF; len: 12; j_gene: TRBJ2-5; d_gene: .; v_gene: TRBV7-8; abundance: .
CDR3nt: TGTGCCAGCCGTAGCTCCTACAATGAGCAGTTCTTC; CDR3aa: CASRSSYNEQFF; len: 12; j_gene: TRBJ2-1; d_gene: .; v_gene: TRBV6-4; abundance: .
CDR3nt: TGTGCCAGCAGCCCCGGGACAGGGGAGGTCTATGGCTACACCTTC; CDR3aa: CASSPGTGEVYGYTF; len: 15; j_gene: TRBJ1-2; d_gene: TRBD1; v_gene: TRBV5-4; abundance: .
CDR3nt: TGTGCCAGCAGTTACTCGGTGGGGAGGGGGAATGAAAAACTGTTTTTT; CDR3aa: CASSYSVGRGNEKLFF; len: 16; j_gene: TRBJ1-4; d_gene: .; v_gene: TRBV6-5; abundance: .
CDR3nt: TGCGCCAGCAGCTTGGGACAGCAGATAACCACAGATACGCAGTATTTT; CDR3aa: CASSLGQQITTDTQYF; len: 16; j_gene: TRBJ2-3; d_gene: .; v_gene: TRBV5-1; abundance: .
CDR3nt: TGTGCCAGCAGCTTTCGCGTCCACACTGAAGCTTTCTTT; CDR3aa: CASSFRVHTEAFF; len: 13; j_gene: TRBJ1-1; d_gene: .; v_gene: TRBV7-2; abundance: .
CDR3nt: TGTGCCACCAGTGATTACAGGGATTCTCGTGGCTACACCTTC; CDR3aa: CATSDYRDSRGYTF; len: 14; j_gene: TRBJ1-2; d_gene: .; v_gene: TRBV24-1; abundance: .
CDR3nt: TGTGCCTGGACCGACAGGTGGGATCAGCCCCAGCATTTT; CDR3aa: CAWTDRWDQPQHF; len: 13; j_gene: TRBJ1-5; d_gene: .; v_gene: TRBV30; abundance: .
CDR3nt: TGTGCCAGTAGTATATCGGGGTGGGGCACAGATACGCAGTATTTT; CDR3aa: CASSISGWGTDTQYF; len: 15; j_gene: TRBJ2-3; d_gene: .; v_gene: TRBV19; abundance: .
CDR3nt: TGTGCCAGCAGCCGCCGGGACAGGGATACTGAAGCTTTCTTT; CDR3aa: CASSRRDRDTEAFF; len: 14; j_gene: TRBJ1-1; d_gene: TRBD1; v_gene: TRBV5-8; abundance: .
CDR3nt: TGTGCCAGTACCCCCACTAGCGGGAGTTCAGGGACCCAGTACTTC; CDR3aa: CASTPTSGSSGTQYF; len: 15; j_gene: TRBJ2-5; d_gene: TRBD2; v_gene: TRBV19; abundance: .
CDR3nt: TGTGCCAGCAGGGGCAGGGGGCGGGGAGCTTTCTTT; CDR3aa: CASRGRGRGAFF; len: 12; j_gene: TRBJ1-1; d_gene: TRBD1; v_gene: TRBV12-3/TRBV12-4; abundance: .
CDR3nt: TGTGCCAGCAGCGTAGAAACAGCGAACACCGGGGAGCTGTTTTTT; CDR3aa: CASSVETANTGELFF; len: 15; j_gene: TRBJ2-2; d_gene: .; v_gene: TRBV9; abundance: .
CDR3nt: TGTGCCACCAGTGATAGGGGGTACGAGCAGTACTTC; CDR3aa: CATSDRGYEQYF; len: 12; j_gene: TRBJ2-7; d_gene: .; v_gene: TRBV24-1; abundance: .
CDR3nt: TGTGCCAGCAGCTTAACAGGGGGCACGACTGAAGCTTTCTTT; CDR3aa: CASSLTGGTTEAFF; len: 14; j_gene: TRBJ1-1; d_gene: TRBD1; v_gene: TRBV14; abundance: .
CDR3nt: TGCGCCAGCAGTGAGTCGACTCCTGCGGCTTTGGGGCAGTTCTTC; CDR3aa: CASSESTPAALGQFF; len: 15; j_gene: TRBJ2-1; d_gene: .; v_gene: TRBV10-1; abundance: once
CDR3nt: TGTGCCAGTAGTTCCCGACACGACGAGCAGTACTTC; CDR3aa: CASSSRHDEQYF; len: 12; j_gene: TRBJ2-7; d_gene: .; v_gene: TRBV19; abundance: .
CDR3nt: TGTGCCAGCTCAGGGGGTACTAGCACTGAAGCTTTCTTT; CDR3aa: CASSGGTSTEAFF; len: 13; j_gene: TRBJ1-1; d_gene: TRBD1; v_gene: TRBV27; abundance: .
CDR3nt: TGCGCCAGCAGCCTCGGCACCGGGACAGGGGTTCGAAATGAAAAACTGTTTTTT; CDR3aa: CASSLGTGTGVRNEKLFF; len: 18; j_gene: TRBJ1-4; d_gene: TRBD1; v_gene: TRBV5-1; abundance: .
CDR3nt: TGTGCCAGCAGACTGAACACCGGGGAGCTGTTTTTT; CDR3aa: CASRLNTGELFF; len: 12; j_gene: TRBJ2-2; d_gene: .; v_gene: TRBV5-4; abundance: once
CDR3nt: TGTGCCAGCAGCTATGCAGGGGGCACTGAAGCTTTCTTT; CDR3aa: CASSYAGGTEAFF; len: 13; j_gene: TRBJ1-1; d_gene: TRBD1; v_gene: TRBV5-6; abundance: .
CDR3nt: TGCGCCAGCAGTCAGCAGCTAGCCGGGGACACCGGCTACGAGCAGTACTTC; CDR3aa: CASSQQLAGDTGYEQYF; len: 17; j_gene: TRBJ2-7; d_gene: .; v_gene: TRBV23-1; abundance: few
CDR3nt: TGTGCCACCCAAGGGGGCGCGGACACTGAAGCTTTCTTT; CDR3aa: CATQGGADTEAFF; len: 13; j_gene: TRBJ1-1; d_gene: TRBD1; v_gene: TRBV24-1; abundance: .
CDR3nt: TGTGCCAGCAGCGTAGGGGTGGGGGGATCAGTCGAAAAACTGTTTTTT; CDR3aa: CASSVGVGGSVEKLFF; len: 16; j_gene: TRBJ1-4; d_gene: .; v_gene: TRBV9; abundance: .
CDR3nt: .; CDR3aa: CAWSVGQGSVLFF; len: 13; j_gene: TRBJ1-4; d_gene: .; v_gene: TRBV30; abundance: .
CDR3nt: TGTGCCATCGTGGAAAATGAGGGTTCCTACAATGAGCAGTTCTTC; CDR3aa: CAIVENEGSYNEQFF; len: 15; j_gene: TRBJ2-1; d_gene: .; v_gene: TRBV10-3; abundance: .
CDR3nt: TGTGCCAGCAGTGAAGACTTCAGCGGGGATACGCAGTATTTT; CDR3aa: CASSEDFSGDTQYF; len: 14; j_gene: TRBJ2-3; d_gene: .; v_gene: TRBV6-4; abundance: .
CDR3nt: TGTGCCATCAGCCAGGGAGGCACTGAAGCTTTCTTT; CDR3aa: CAISQGGTEAFF; len: 12; j_gene: TRBJ1-1; d_gene: .; v_gene: TRBV10-3; abundance: .
CDR3nt: TGTGCCAGCAGCTCCCTGCGGCGGCTTTCGGCCTACGAGCAGTACTTC; CDR3aa: CASSSLRRLSAYEQYF; len: 16; j_gene: TRBJ2-7; d_gene: .; v_gene: TRBV11-2; abundance: .
CDR3nt: TGCGCCAGCAGCCTACTGGGACAGGGGGCTACTGAAGCTTTCTTT; CDR3aa: CASSLLGQGATEAFF; len: 15; j_gene: TRBJ1-1; d_gene: TRBD1; v_gene: TRBV5-1; abundance: once
CDR3nt: TGTGCCATCAATGACCAGGGGGCGATCTATGGCTACACCTTC; CDR3aa: CAINDQGAIYGYTF; len: 14; j_gene: TRBJ1-2; d_gene: TRBD1; v_gene: TRBV10-3; abundance: .
CDR3nt: TGTGCCAGCAGCTTAACCGGGACAACCCTTGGACGTGGCTACACCTTC; CDR3aa: CASSLTGTTLGRGYTF; len: 16; j_gene: TRBJ1-2; d_gene: .; v_gene: TRBV7-3; abundance: once